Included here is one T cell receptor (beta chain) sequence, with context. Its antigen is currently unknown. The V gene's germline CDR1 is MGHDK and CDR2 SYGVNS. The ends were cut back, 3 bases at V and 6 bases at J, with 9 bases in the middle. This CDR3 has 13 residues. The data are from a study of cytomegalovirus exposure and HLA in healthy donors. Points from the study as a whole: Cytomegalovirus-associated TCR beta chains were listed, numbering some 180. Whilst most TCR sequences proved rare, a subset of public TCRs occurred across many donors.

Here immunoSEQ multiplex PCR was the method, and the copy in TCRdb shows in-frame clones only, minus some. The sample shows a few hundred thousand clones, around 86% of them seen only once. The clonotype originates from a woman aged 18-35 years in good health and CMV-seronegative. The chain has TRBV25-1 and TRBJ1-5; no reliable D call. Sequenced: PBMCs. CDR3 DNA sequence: TGTGCCAGCAGTGACAGAGAGGGTCAGCCCCAGCATTTT. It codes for CASSDREGQPQHF.